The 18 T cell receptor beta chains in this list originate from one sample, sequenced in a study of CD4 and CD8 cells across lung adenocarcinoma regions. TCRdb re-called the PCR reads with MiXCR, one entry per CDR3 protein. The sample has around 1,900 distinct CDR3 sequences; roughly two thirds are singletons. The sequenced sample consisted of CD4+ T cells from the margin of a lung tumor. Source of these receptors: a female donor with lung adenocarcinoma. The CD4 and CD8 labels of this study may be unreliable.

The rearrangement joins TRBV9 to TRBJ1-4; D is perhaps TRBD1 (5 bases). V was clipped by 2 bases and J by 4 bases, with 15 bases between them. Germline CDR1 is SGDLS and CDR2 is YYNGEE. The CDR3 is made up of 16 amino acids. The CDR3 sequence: CASSVSLGAGNEKLFF. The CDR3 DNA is TGTGCCAGCAGCGTCAGCTTAGGGGCGGGTAATGAAAAACTGTTTTTT.

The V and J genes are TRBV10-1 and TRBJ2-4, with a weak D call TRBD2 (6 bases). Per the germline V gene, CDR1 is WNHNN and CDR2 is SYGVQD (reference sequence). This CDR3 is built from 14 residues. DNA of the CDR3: TGCCGCAGCAGGGAGGTGCTAGCGAGAGAAATTAAGTACTTC. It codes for CRSREVLAREIKYF.

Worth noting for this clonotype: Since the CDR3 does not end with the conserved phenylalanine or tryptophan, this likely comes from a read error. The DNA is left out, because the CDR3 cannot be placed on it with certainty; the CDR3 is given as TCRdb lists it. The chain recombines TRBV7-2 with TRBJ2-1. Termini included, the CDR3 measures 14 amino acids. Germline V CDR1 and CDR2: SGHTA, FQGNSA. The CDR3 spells CASSFARAYNEQFA.

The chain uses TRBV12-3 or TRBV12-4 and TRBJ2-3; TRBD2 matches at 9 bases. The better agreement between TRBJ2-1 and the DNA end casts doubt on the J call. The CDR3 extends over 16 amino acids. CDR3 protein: CASSFETSGFYNEQFF. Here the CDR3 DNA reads TGTGCCAGCAGTTTTGAAACTAGCGGGTTCTACAATGAGCAGTTCTTC.

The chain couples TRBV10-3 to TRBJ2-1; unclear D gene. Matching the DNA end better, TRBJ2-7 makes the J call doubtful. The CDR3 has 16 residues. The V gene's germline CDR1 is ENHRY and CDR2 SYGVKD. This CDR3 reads CAISEGLADLNYEQYF. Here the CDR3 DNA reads TGTGCCATCAGTGAGGGGTTGGCGGATCTAAACTACGAGCAGTACTTC.

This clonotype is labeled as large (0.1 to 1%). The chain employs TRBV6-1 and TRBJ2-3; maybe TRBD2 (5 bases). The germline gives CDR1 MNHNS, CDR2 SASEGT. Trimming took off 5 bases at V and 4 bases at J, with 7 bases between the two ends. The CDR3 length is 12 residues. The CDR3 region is CASSTGADTQYF. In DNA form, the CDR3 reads TGTGCCAGCAGTACCGGGGCAGATACGCAGTATTTT.

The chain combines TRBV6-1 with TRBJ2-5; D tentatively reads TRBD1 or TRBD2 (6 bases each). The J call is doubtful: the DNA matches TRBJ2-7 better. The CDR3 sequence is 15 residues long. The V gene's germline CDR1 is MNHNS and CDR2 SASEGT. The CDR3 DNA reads TGTGCCAGCAGTGATTTCGGGGGCGATGACTACGAGCAGTACTTC. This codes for CASSDFGGDDYEQYF.

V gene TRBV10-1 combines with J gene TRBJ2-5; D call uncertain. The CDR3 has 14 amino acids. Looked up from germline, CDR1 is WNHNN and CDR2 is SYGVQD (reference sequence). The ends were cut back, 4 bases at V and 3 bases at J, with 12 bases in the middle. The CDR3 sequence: CASSVGRGEETQYF. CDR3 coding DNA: TGCGCCAGCAGTGTCGGAAGAGGAGAAGAGACCCAGTACTTC.

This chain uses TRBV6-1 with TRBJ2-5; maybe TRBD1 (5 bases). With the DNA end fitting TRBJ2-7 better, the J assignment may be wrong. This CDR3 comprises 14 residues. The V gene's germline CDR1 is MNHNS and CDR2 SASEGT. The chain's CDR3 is CASRKGDFPYEQYF. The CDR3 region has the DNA TGTGCCAGCAGAAAAGGGGATTTTCCCTACGAGCAGTACTTC.

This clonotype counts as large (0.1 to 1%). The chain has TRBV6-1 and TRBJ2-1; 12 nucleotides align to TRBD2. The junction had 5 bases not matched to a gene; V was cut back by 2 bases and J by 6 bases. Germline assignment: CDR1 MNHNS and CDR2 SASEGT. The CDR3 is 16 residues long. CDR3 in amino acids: CASSETWTSGTNEQFF. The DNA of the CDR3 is TGTGCCAGCAGTGAAACGTGGACTAGCGGGACCAATGAGCAGTTCTTC.

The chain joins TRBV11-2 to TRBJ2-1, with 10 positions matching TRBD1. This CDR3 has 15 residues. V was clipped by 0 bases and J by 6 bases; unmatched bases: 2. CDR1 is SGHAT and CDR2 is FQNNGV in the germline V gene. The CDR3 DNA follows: TGTGCCAGCAGCTTAGAGCGGACAGGGGGCAATGAGCAGTTCTTC. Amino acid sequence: CASSLERTGGNEQFF. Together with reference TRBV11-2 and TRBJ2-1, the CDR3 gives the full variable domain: EAGVAQSPRYKIIEKRQSVAFWCNPISGHATLYWYQQILGQGPKLLIQFQNNGVVDDSQLPKDRFSAERLKGVDSTLKIQPAKLEDSAVYLCASSLERTGGNEQFFGPGTRLTVL.

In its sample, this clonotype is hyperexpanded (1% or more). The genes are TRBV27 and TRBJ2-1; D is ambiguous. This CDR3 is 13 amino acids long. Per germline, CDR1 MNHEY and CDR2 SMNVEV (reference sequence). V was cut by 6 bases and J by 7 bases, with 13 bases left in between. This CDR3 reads CASSRIQANEQFF. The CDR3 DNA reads TGTGCCAGCAGCCGAATCCAGGCTAATGAGCAGTTCTTC.

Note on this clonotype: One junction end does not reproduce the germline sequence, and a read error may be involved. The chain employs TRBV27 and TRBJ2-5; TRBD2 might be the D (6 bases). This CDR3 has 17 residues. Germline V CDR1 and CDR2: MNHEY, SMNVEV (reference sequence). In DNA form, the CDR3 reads TGTGCCAGCAGCGTAGCGGTACGGGATGTTTCCTCAAATGCGCAGTTCTTT. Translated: CASSVAVRDVSSNAQFF.

CDR3 loop: CASSEPTLSSSYNSPLHF. In DNA form, the CDR3 reads TGTGCCAGCAGTGAACCGACTCTATCGAGCTCCTATAATTCACCCCTCCACTTT. This sequence joins TRBV6-1 and TRBJ1-6, with D unclear. V was clipped by 2 bases and J by 0 bases, with 14 bases between them. The CDR3 runs 18 residues. Germline CDR1 and CDR2: MNHNS and SASEGT.

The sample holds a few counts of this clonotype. Here the CDR3 reads CASSEYLTLGGTQYF. The CDR3 nucleotides are TGTGCCAGCAGTGAATATTTGACTTTAGGGGGGACCCAGTACTTC. J is TRBJ2-5 and V is TRBV6-1, with D maybe TRBD1 (6 bases). The germline gives CDR1 MNHNS, CDR2 SASEGT. Trimming shortened V by 2 bases and J by 7 bases, and 17 bases separated the two germline ends. This CDR3 is 15 amino acids long.

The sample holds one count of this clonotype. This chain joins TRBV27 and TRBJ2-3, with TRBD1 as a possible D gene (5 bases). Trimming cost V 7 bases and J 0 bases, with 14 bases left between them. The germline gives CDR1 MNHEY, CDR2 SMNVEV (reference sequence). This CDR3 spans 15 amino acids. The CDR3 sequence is CASTLDRTSTDTQYF. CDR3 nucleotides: TGTGCCAGCACCTTAGACAGAACTAGCACAGATACGCAGTATTTT.

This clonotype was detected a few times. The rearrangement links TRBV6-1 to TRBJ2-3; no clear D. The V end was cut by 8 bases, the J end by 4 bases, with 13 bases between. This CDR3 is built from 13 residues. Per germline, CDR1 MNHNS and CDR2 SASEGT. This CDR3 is CASQIAVPDTQYF. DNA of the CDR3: TGTGCCAGCCAAATAGCTGTCCCAGATACGCAGTATTTT.

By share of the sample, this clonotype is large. The CDR3 loop reads CASSLQAGANEQFF. The CDR3 DNA reads TGTGCCAGCAGCTTACAAGCGGGCGCCAATGAGCAGTTCTTC. The V gene is TRBV7-2, the J gene TRBJ2-1; D may be TRBD2 (6 bases). Germline V CDR1 and CDR2: SGHTA, FQGNSA. V was pared by 2 bases and J by 6 bases, with 11 bases between. The CDR3 is 14 amino acids.